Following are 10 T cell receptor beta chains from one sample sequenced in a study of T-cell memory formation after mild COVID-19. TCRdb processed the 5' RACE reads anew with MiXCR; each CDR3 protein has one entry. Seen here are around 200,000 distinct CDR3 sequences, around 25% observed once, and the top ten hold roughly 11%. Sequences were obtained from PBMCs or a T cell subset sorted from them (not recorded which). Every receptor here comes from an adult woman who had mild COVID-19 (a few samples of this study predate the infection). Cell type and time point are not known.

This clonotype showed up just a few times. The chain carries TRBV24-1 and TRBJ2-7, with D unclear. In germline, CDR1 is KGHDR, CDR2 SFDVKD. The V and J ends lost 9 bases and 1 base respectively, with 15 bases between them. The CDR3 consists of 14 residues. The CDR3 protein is CATPLTRPSYEQYF. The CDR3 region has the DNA TGTGCCACCCCTCTCACCCGACCATCCTACGAGCAGTACTTC.

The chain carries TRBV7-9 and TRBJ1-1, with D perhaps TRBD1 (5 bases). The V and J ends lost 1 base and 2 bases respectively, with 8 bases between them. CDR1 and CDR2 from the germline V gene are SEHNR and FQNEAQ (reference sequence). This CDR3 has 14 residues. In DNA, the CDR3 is TGTGCCAGCAGCTTAGTCCAGGGTAACACTGAAGCTTTCTTT. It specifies CASSLVQGNTEAFF.

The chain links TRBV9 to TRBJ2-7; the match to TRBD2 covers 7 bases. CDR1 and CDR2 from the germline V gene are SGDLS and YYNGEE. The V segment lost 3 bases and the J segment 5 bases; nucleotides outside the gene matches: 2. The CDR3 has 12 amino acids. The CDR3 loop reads CASSGTSDEQYF. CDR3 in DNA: TGTGCCAGCAGCGGAACTAGCGACGAGCAGTACTTC.

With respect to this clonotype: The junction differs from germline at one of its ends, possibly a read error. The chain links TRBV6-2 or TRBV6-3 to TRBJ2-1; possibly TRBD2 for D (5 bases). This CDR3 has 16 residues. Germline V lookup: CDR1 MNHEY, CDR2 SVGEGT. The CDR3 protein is CASSYDSVRSYNEQLF. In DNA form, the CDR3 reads TGTGCCAGCAGTTACGATAGCGTCCGCTCCTACAATGAGCAGTTATTC.

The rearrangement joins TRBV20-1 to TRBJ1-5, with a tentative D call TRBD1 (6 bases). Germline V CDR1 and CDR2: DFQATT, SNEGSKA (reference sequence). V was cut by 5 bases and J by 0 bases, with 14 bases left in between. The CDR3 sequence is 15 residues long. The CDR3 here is CSAENRDYSNQPQHF. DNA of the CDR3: TGCAGTGCTGAAAACAGGGATTATAGCAATCAGCCCCAGCATTTT.

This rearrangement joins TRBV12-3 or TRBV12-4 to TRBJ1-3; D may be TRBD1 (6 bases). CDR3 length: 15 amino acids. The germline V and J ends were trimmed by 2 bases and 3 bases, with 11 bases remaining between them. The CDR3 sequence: CASSLSAGVGNTIYF. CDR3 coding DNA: TGTGCCAGCAGTTTATCAGCAGGGGTTGGAAACACCATATATTTT.

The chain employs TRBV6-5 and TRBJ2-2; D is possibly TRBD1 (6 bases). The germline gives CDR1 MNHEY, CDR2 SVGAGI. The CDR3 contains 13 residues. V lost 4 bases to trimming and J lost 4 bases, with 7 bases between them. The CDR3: CASSWTVTGELFF. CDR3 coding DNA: TGTGCCAGCAGTTGGACAGTCACCGGGGAGCTGTTTTTT.

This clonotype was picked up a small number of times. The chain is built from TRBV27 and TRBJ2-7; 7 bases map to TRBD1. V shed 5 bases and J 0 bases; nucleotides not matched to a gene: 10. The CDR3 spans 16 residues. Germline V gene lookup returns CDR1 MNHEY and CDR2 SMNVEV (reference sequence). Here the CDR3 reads CASSPRQGKSSYEQYF. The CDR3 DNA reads TGTGCCAGCAGTCCCCGACAGGGAAAGAGCTCCTACGAGCAGTACTTC.

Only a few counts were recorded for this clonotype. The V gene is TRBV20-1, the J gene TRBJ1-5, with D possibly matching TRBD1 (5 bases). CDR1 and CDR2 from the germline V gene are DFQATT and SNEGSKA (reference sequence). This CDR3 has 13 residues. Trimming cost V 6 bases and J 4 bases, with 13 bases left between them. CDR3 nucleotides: TGCAGTGCGAGCTGGGGGTCGAATCAGCCCCAGCATTTT. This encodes CSASWGSNQPQHF.

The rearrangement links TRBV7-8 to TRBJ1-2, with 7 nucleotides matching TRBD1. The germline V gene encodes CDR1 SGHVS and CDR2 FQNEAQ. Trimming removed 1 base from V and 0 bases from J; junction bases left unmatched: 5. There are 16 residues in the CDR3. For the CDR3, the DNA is TGTGCCAGCAGCTTAGGAATAGGGGGCACTAACTATGGCTACACCTTC. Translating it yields CASSLGIGGTNYGYTF.